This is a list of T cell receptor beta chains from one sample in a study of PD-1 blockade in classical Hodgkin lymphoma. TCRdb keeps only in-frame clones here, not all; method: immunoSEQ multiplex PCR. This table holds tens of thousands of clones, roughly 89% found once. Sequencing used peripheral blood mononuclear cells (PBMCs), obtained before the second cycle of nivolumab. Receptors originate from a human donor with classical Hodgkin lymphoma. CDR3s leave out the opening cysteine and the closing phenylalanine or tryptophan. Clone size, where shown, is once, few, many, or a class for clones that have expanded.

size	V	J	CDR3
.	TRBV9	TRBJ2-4	ASSGRDLTLH
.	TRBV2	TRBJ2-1	ASTLAYNEQF
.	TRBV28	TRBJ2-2	ASSLGGATGELF
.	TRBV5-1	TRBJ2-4	ASSRTGEAKNIQY
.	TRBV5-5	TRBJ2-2	ASSRIQGTGELF
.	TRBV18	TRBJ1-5	ASSPLPNLRQGSGQPQH
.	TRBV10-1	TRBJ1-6	ASSERTGGGSSYNSPLH
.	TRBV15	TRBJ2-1	ATSRGAGAYNEQF
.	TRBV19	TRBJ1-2	ASSIASQGYYGYT
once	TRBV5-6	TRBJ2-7	ASSLVARASYEQY
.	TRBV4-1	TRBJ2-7	ASSQSGTSIDEQY